This T cell receptor beta chain was obtained from a study of blood T cell repertoires in COVID-19. For the study at large: Acute and convalescent COVID-19 specimens originated in the United States, Italy and Spain. Sources were T cells, B-cell-depleted T cells, or PBMCs; the material itself was cDNA or gDNA.

CDR1 is SGHDT and CDR2 is YYEEEE in the germline V gene. The CDR3 is made up of 16 amino acids. V trimming: 0 bases; J trimming: 4 bases; junction bases outside the gene matches: 7. Under the authors' procedure: Amplification of reference gene primers was used by the study to estimate nucleated cell counts. The assay was immunoSEQ multiplex PCR, and TCRdb's table has in-frame clones only and misses some. Clone size and V and J calls were adopted from that table, with D and trimming inferred from the DNA. The repertoire includes 200,000 to 250,000 clones, roughly 84% of them detected once, and about 20% sits in the top ten.

Sequences were obtained from peripheral blood. The TCR comes from a man aged 25 to 45 with active or convalescent COVID-19. The chain couples TRBV5-6 to TRBJ1-2; 9 bases map to TRBD1. CDR3: CASSLGQGEGGYGYTF. The CDR3 coding sequence is TGTGCCAGCAGCTTGGGACAGGGGGAAGGGGGCTATGGCTACACCTTC.